This paragraph reports one TCR beta chain. V lost 1 base to trimming and J lost 1 base; unmatched junction nucleotides: 5. CDR1 and CDR2 (germline): SGHNT, YYREEE (reference sequence). CDR3 length: 17 amino acids. 60 Vbeta and 13 Jbeta primers were used in PCR. Here immunoSEQ multiplex PCR was the method, and the copy in TCRdb shows in-frame clones only, minus some. The sample has about 160,000 clones, 70% to 80% seen once; the top ten hold roughly 3.5%. The sample originates from a study of cytomegalovirus exposure and HLA in healthy donors. Study-level information: There were about 86 million unique TCRs (from HLA-typed donors) in an early data release.

Sequencing was done on a sample of PBMCs. The chain uses TRBV5-4 and TRBJ2-2; the match to TRBD2 covers 9 bases. This TCR was sampled from a man aged 25 to 40 in good health and CMV-seropositive. This CDR3 is CASSLSLAGENTGELFF. DNA of the CDR3: TGTGCCAGCAGCTTGTCATTAGCGGGGGAGAACACCGGGGAGCTGTTTTTT.